This TCR beta chain is drawn from a study of T cells in localized non-small cell lung cancer. Note on this clone: The target antigen is unknown.

Generated by immunoSEQ multiplex PCR, the TCRdb table keeps only in-frame clones and is missing some. The sample has fewer than 50,000 clones, 86% seen once. The CDR3 has 14 residues. V lost 6 bases and J lost 4; bases outside the gene matches: 5. The germline CDR1 and CDR2 sequences are SNHLY and FYNNEI. Broader study findings: Of the tissues analyzed, uninvolved adjacent lung showed maximal T cell clonality, greater than tumor.

Sequences were derived from peripheral blood mononuclear cells, sampled before any cancer treatment. The chain combines TRBV2 with TRBJ2-7; 11 nucleotides line up with TRBD1. The TCR comes from a male donor aged 60 or older with stage II lung adenocarcinoma. The CDR3 sequence: CASSWDRGEYEQYF. CDR3 sequence (DNA): TGTGCCAGCAGCTGGGACAGGGGGGAGTACGAGCAGTACTTC.